A selection of T cell receptor beta chains follows, all from one sample in a study of blood T cell repertoires in COVID-19. The repertoire was sequenced with immunoSEQ multiplex PCR; TCRdb's copy has only in-frame clones and lacks some. The sample records 93,000 or so clones, around 88% being singletons. Sequenced: peripheral blood. All receptors derive from a human donor in a cohort sampled during active COVID-19. Each CDR3 is given with its conserved first and last residue. D genes are given only for firm matches. For some rows the clone size is stated as once, few or many, or as a class when expanded; others skip it.

CDR3 protein	CDR3 DNA	D gene	V gene	J gene	clone size
CASSAWTGNDEQYF	TGTGCCAGTAGTGCGTGGACAGGGAACGACGAGCAGTACTTC	TRBD1	TRBV19	TRBJ2-7	.
CASSPRTSGRETQYF	TGTGCCAGCAGCCCACGGACTAGCGGGAGAGAGACCCAGTACTTC	TRBD2	TRBV5-6	TRBJ2-5	.
CASSLSGTGRNEQFF	TGTGCCAGCAGTTTATCAGGGACAGGTCGCAATGAGCAGTTCTTC	TRBD1	TRBV28	TRBJ2-1	.
CASSEAPLGLAGVGNIQYF	TGTGCCAGCAGTGAAGCGCCACTCGGACTAGCGGGAGTGGGAAACATTCAGTACTTC	TRBD2	TRBV2	TRBJ2-4	once
CAIASSGNTIYF	TGTGCCATCGCGTCGAGCGGAAACACCATATATTTT	.	TRBV19	TRBJ1-3	.
CASSRTGAAANEKLFF	TGTGCCAGCAGTCGGACAGGGGCAGCGGCTAATGAAAAACTGTTTTTT	TRBD1	TRBV9	TRBJ1-4	.
CASSQVQNYEQYF	TGCGCCAGCAGCCAAGTACAAAACTACGAGCAGTACTTC	.	TRBV4-1	TRBJ2-7	.
CASKVRTGDYNSPLHF	TGTGCCAGCAAGGTCCGGACAGGGGACTATAATTCACCCCTCCACTTT	TRBD1	TRBV28	TRBJ1-6	.
CATSRDLLGTGSNEKLFF	TGTGCCACCAGCAGAGACCTGCTCGGGACAGGGTCTAATGAAAAACTGTTTTTT	TRBD1	TRBV15	TRBJ1-4	.
CAGSLTIGGQFF	TGTGCCGGCAGCCTCACCATCGGCGGGCAGTTCTTC	.	TRBV7-8	TRBJ2-1	.
CASSLQPTGDTEAFF	TGTGCCAGCAGTTTACAACCGACAGGGGACACTGAAGCTTTCTTT	TRBD1	TRBV28	TRBJ1-1	.
CASSINGDYGYTF	TGTGCCAGTAGTATAAACGGGGACTATGGCTACACCTTC	.	TRBV19	TRBJ1-2	.
CASSLAGTDERQYF	TGCGCCAGCAGCTTGGCCGGGACAGACGAAAGGCAGTACTTC	TRBD1	TRBV5-1	TRBJ2-7	once
CASSQPTSGFSHEQYF	TGCGCCAGCAGTCAACCAACTAGCGGGTTCTCCCACGAGCAGTACTTC	TRBD2	TRBV23-1	TRBJ2-7	.
CASSLERSYEQYF	TGCGCCAGCAGCTTGGAAAGGAGCTACGAGCAGTACTTC	.	TRBV5-1	TRBJ2-7	.
CASSTGQPNEKLFF	TGTGCCAGTAGTACGGGACAGCCGAATGAAAAACTGTTTTTT	TRBD1	TRBV19	TRBJ1-4	.
CASSELDRGCGYTF	TGTGCCAGCAGTGAATTAGACAGGGGGTGCGGCTACACCTTC	TRBD1	TRBV25-1	TRBJ1-2	.
CASSYRGYNQPQHF	TGTGCCAGCAGTTACCGAGGGTATAATCAGCCCCAGCATTTT	.	TRBV6-5	TRBJ1-5	.
CASSGYDRDYEQYF	TGTGCCAGCTCCGGATACGACAGGGACTACGAGCAGTACTTC	TRBD1	TRBV18	TRBJ2-7	.
CASSQEGANTGELFF	TGCGCCAGCAGTCAGGAGGGGGCCAACACCGGGGAGCTGTTTTTT	.	TRBV5-1	TRBJ2-2	few
CASSRPQREGLRETQYF	TGTGCCAGCAGCCGCCCCCAGCGGGAGGGCCTTCGAGAGACCCAGTACTTC	TRBD2	TRBV7-9	TRBJ2-5	few
CASSPRSGGAAYEQYF	TGTGCCAGTAGTCCCCGCTCGGGCGGGGCTGCCTACGAGCAGTACTTC	.	TRBV19	TRBJ2-7	.
CAISVPSGGAPNTGELFF	TGTGCCATCAGTGTGCCTAGCGGGGGGGCCCCGAACACCGGGGAGCTGTTTTTT	TRBD2	TRBV10-3	TRBJ2-2	.
CASSSDRNTGELFF	TGTGCCAGCAGTTCCGACAGGAACACCGGGGAGCTGTTTTTT	.	TRBV11-3	TRBJ2-2	.
CASYTSRQGYTF	TGTGCCAGCTATACCAGTCGACAAGGCTACACCTTC	.	TRBV6-6	TRBJ1-2	.
CASSLTGFYEQYF	TGTGCCAGCAGCCTGACAGGGTTTTACGAGCAGTACTTC	TRBD1	TRBV3-1/TRBV3-2	TRBJ2-7	.
CASSPDRDRLRVSIQYF	TGTGCCAGCAGTCCAGACCGGGACAGATTAAGGGTGAGCATTCAGTACTTC	TRBD1	TRBV28	TRBJ2-4	.
CASSLLGGPEAFF	TGTGCCAGCAGTTTATTGGGGGGGCCTGAAGCTTTCTTT	.	TRBV27	TRBJ1-1	.
CASSLRTSGMWTDTQYF	TGTGCCAGCAGTCTCAGGACTAGCGGGATGTGGACAGATACGCAGTATTTT	TRBD2	TRBV28	TRBJ2-3	.
CASSVSGGMNTEAFF	TGTGCCAGCAGCGTCAGCGGAGGGATGAACACTGAAGCTTTCTTT	.	TRBV7-9	TRBJ1-1	once
CASSSARGRYNEQFF	TGTGCCAGCAGCTCGGCTAGGGGTCGCTACAATGAGCAGTTCTTC	.	TRBV7-6	TRBJ2-1	.
CACTYLRDRGRDTQYF	TGTGCCTGCACCTACCTCCGGGACAGGGGGCGGGATACGCAGTATTTT	TRBD1	TRBV30	TRBJ2-3	.
CASSTYTYGYTF	TGTGCCAGCAGTACCTATACCTATGGCTACACCTTC	.	TRBV28	TRBJ1-2	.
CASSVQQGRYGYTF	TGTGCCAGCTCAGTACAACAGGGAAGATATGGCTACACCTTC	.	TRBV18	TRBJ1-2	.
CSVQDRGYDEQYF	TGCAGCGTCCAGGACAGGGGGTACGACGAGCAGTACTTC	TRBD1	TRBV29-1	TRBJ2-7	.
CATSDPLTSLSTGELFF	TGTGCCACCAGTGACCCCCTAACTAGCCTGAGCACCGGGGAGCTGTTTTTT	.	TRBV24-1	TRBJ2-2	.
CASSVDRGRETQYF	TGTGCCAGCAGTGTGGACAGGGGGAGAGAGACCCAGTACTTC	TRBD1	TRBV2	TRBJ2-5	.
CASRGTRNEQFF	TGTGCCAGCCGGGGGACCCGGAATGAGCAGTTCTTC	.	TRBV6-5	TRBJ2-1	.
CASSQGEDYGYTF	TGCGCCAGCAGTCAGGGGGAAGACTATGGCTACACCTTC	TRBD1	TRBV10-1	TRBJ1-2	few
CASREIGGMETQYF	TGCGCCAGCAGGGAGATCGGGGGGATGGAGACCCAGTACTTC	TRBD2	TRBV5-1	TRBJ2-5	.
CAIRYMERGSPLHF	TGTGCCATCAGATACATGGAACGAGGTTCACCCCTCCACTTT	.	TRBV10-3	TRBJ1-6	.
CASPRTGRAEAFF	TGTGCCAGCCCCAGGACAGGGAGAGCTGAAGCTTTCTTT	TRBD1	TRBV5-8	TRBJ1-1	once
CASTLGGGIRETQYF	TGTGCCAGCACCCTCGGTGGGGGGATAAGAGAGACCCAGTACTTC	.	TRBV28	TRBJ2-5	.
CASSPGGSTNEKLFF	TGTGCCAGCAGCCCGGGCGGGTCAACTAATGAAAAACTGTTTTTT	.	TRBV7-2	TRBJ1-4	few